The T cell receptor (beta chain) under discussion was sequenced for a study of cytomegalovirus exposure and HLA in healthy donors. In the PCR, 60 Vbeta and 13 Jbeta primers were used. Only in-frame clones appear in the TCRdb table, and some are missing; sequencing was by immunoSEQ multiplex PCR. The table includes about 120,000 clones, more than 80% detected once. Germline trimming cut 4 bases from V and 4 bases from J; bases unmatched to any gene: 7. Germline CDR1 MNHEY, CDR2 SVGAGI. CDR3 size: 15 residues. The chain carries TRBV6-5 and TRBJ2-1, with 7 bases aligning to TRBD2. The source material was PBMCs. The source of this sequence is a middle-aged man in good health and CMV-seronegative. The CDR3 DNA follows: TGTGCCAGCAGTTCGGAGGCTAGCGGTTACAATGAGCAGTTCTTC. Protein sequence: CASSSEASGYNEQFF.